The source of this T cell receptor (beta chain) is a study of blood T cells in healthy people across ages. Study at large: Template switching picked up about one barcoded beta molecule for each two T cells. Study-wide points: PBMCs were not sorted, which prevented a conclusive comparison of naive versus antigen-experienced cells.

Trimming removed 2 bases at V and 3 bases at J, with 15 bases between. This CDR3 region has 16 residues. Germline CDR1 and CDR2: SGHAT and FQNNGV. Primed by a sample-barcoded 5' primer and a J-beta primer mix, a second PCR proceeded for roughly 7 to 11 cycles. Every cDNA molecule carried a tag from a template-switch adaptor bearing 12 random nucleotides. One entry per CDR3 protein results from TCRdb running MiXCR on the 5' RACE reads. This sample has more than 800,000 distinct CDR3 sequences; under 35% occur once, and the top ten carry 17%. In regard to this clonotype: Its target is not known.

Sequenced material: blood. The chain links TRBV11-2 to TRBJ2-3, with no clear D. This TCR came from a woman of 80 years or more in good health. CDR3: CASSLIQQALTDTQYF. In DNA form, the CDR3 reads TGTGCCAGCAGCTTAATTCAGCAGGCTCTTACAGATACGCAGTATTTT.